This T cell receptor beta chain was identified in a study of T cells in Graves' hyperthyroidism and ophthalmopathy. In this sample, this clonotype turned up a few times. The V and J ends lost 4 bases and 4 bases, in that order; junction bases with no gene match: 7. Germline lookup yields CDR1 SGHDN and CDR2 FVKESK. This CDR3 spans 15 amino acids. Exclusion criteria comprised uncontrolled infection, other autoimmune disease, pregnancy or lactation. The diagnoses drew upon clinical symptoms, serum thyroxine and TRAb, thyroid ultrasound and orbital computed tomography. Amplification of TCR beta CDR3 regions was performed using RNA transcripts as template. With the HTBI primer set, the TCR CDR3 went through a first round of RT-PCR. TCRdb re-called the multiplex PCR reads with MiXCR, one entry per CDR3 protein. The sample has 450,000 to 600,000 distinct CDR3 sequences, roughly 15% seen once.

Sequences were obtained from blood. This sequence originates from a woman aged 40 to 49 with Graves' hyperthyroidism. This chain uses TRBV14 with TRBJ2-1, with 7 bases aligning to TRBD1. This chain's CDR3 is CASSPVRGKYNEQFF. The CDR3 DNA reads TGTGCCAGCAGCCCCGTCAGGGGGAAGTACAATGAGCAGTTCTTC. Looking up the rest from reference TRBV14 and TRBJ2-1 gives the full variable domain: EAGVTQFPSHSVIEKGQTVTLRCDPISGHDNLYWYRRVMGKEIKFLLHFVKESKQDESGMPNNRFLAERTGGTYSTLKVQPAELEDSGVYFCASSPVRGKYNEQFFGPGTRLTVL.